The present T cell receptor (beta chain) was sequenced within a study of radiotherapy plus CTLA-4 blockade in lung cancer. The table came from immunoSEQ multiplex PCR; TCRdb's copy has only in-frame clones and leaves some out. Found here are under 65,000 clones, approximately 80% of them singletons; the top ten hold roughly 2.4%. About this clone: The junction does not match germline at one end; this may be a read error.

Germline-derived CDR1 and CDR2 are KGHSH and LQKENI. This CDR3 is 15 amino acids long. The receptor comes from a human donor with non-small cell lung cancer whose response to radiotherapy plus ipilimumab could not be evaluated. The sequenced sample was peripheral blood, obtained from a patient treated with radiotherapy plus ipilimumab. This chain connects TRBV18 to TRBJ2-1; 7 bases agree with TRBD1. CDR3 sequence: CASSREDRVYNGQFF. The CDR3 bases are TGTGCCAGCTCACGGGAAGACAGGGTCTACAATGGGCAGTTCTTC.